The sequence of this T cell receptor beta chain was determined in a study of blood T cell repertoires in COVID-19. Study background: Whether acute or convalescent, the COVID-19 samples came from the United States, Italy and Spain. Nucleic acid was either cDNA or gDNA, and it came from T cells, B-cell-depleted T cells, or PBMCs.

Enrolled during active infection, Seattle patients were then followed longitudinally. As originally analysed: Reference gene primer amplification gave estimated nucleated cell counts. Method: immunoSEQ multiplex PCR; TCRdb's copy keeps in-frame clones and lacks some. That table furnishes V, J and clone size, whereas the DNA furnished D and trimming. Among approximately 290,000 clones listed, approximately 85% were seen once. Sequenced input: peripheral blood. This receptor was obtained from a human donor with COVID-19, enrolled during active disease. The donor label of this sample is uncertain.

The chain's CDR3 is CASSAQQGALGYTF. Here the CDR3 DNA reads TGTGCCAGTAGTGCTCAACAGGGGGCTCTTGGCTACACCTTC. The V and J genes are TRBV19 and TRBJ1-2; 9 bases agree with TRBD1. Germline CDR1 reads LNHDA; CDR2 reads SQIVND (reference sequence). With V trimmed by 5 bases and J by 7 bases, 8 bases remained unmatched. The CDR3 extends over 14 amino acids.